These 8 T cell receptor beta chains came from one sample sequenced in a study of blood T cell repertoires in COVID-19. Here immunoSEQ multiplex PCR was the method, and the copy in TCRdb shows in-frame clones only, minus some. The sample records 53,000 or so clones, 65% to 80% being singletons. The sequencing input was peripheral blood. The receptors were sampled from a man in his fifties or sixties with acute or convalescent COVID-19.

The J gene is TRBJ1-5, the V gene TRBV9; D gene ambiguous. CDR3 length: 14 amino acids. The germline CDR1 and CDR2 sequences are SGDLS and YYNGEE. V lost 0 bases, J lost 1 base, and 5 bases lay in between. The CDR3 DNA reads TGTGCCAGCAGCGTAGGAGGGAGCAATCAGCCCCAGCATTTT. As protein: CASSVGGSNQPQHF.

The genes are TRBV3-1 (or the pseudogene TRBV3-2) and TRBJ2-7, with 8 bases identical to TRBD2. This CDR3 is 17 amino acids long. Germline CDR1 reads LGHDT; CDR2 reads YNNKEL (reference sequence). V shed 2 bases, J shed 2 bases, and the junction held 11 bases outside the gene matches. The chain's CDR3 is CASSQRLTGTSAYEQYF. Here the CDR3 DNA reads TGTGCCAGCAGCCAACGACTCACCGGGACTAGTGCCTACGAGCAGTACTTC.

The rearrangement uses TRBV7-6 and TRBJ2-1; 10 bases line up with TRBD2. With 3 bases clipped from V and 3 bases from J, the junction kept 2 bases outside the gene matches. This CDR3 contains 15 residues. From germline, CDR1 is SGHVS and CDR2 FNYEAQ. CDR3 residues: CASSFLAGDYNEQFF. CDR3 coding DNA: TGTGCCAGCAGCTTTCTAGCGGGAGACTACAATGAGCAGTTCTTC. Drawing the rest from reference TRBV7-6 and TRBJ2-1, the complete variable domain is GAGVSQSPRYKVTKRGQDVALRCDPISGHVSLYWYRQALGQGPEFLTYFNYEAQQDKSGLPNDRFSAERPEGSISTLTIQRTEQRDSAMYRCASSFLAGDYNEQFFGPGTRLTVL.

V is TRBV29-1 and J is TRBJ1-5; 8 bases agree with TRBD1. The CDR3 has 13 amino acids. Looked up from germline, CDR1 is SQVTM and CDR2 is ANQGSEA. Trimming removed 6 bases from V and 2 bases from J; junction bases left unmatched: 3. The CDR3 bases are TGCAGCGTCCAGACAGGGGGCAATCAGCCCCAGCATTTT. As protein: CSVQTGGNQPQHF.

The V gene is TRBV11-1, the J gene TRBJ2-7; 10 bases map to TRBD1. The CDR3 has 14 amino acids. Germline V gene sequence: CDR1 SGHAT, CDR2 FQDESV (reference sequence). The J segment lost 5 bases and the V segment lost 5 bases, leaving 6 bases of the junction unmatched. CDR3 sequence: CASSIGTGDNEQYF. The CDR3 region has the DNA TGTGCCAGCAGCATCGGGACAGGGGATAACGAGCAGTACTTC.

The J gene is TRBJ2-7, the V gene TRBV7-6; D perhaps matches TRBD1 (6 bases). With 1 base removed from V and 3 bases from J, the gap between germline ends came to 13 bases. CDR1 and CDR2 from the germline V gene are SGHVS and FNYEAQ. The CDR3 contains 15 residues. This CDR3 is CASSLGGGRVYEQYF. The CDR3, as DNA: TGTGCCAGCAGCTTAGGAGGGGGAAGGGTCTACGAGCAGTACTTC.

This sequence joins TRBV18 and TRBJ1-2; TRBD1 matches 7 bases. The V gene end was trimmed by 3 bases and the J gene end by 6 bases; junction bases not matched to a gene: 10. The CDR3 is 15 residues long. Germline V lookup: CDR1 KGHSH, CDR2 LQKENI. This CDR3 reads CASSPEPTGKNGYTF. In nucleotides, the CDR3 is TGTGCCAGCTCACCCGAACCGACAGGGAAGAATGGCTACACCTTC.

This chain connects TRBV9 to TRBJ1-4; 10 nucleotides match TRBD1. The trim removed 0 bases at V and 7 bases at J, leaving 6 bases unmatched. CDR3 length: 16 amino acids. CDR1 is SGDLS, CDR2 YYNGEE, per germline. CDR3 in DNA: TGTGCCAGCAGCGTAGGAGGGGGACAGGGGAGTGAAAAACTGTTTTTT. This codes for CASSVGGGQGSEKLFF.